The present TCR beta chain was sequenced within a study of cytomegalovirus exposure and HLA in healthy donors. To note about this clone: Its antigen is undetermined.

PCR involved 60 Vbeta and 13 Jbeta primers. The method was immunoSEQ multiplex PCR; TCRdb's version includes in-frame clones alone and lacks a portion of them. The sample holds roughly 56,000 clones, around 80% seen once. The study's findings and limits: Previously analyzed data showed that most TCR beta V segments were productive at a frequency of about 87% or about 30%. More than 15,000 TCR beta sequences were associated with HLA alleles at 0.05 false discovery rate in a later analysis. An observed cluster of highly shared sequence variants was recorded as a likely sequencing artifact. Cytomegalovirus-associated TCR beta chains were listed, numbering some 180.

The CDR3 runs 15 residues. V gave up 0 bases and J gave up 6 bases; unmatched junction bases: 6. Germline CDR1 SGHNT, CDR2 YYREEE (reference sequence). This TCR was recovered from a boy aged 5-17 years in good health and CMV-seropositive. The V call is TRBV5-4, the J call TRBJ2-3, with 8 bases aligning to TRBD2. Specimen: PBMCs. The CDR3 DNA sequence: TGTGCCAGCAGCTTGGTTAGCGGGGTTGGCGATACGCAGTATTTT. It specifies CASSLVSGVGDTQYF.